Below are 11 T cell receptor beta chains sequenced from a single sample in a study of blood T cell repertoires in COVID-19. TCRdb's table, derived via immunoSEQ multiplex PCR, lists solely in-frame clones and lacks some. The data show some 180,000 clones, about three quarters seen once. Material: peripheral blood. These receptors were collected from a woman in her 50s with active or convalescent COVID-19.

The chain carries TRBV4-3 and TRBJ2-1; TRBD2 might be the D (5 bases). The V end lost 1 base, the J end lost 0 bases, and 16 bases lay between the germline ends. The germline V gene encodes CDR1 LGHNA and CDR2 YSLEER. The CDR3 loop spans 18 amino acids. The CDR3 nucleotides read TGCGCCAGCAGCCAAGCGCGGAGGACCCAATTCTCCTACAATGAGCAGTTCTTC. Translation gives CASSQARRTQFSYNEQFF.

The CDR3 region has the DNA TGTGCCAGTAGTATATGGGGACAGGGGGCGGTTGAGCAGTTCTTC. Its translation: CASSIWGQGAVEQFF. V is TRBV19 and J is TRBJ2-1; 12 bases are shared with TRBD1. There are 15 residues in the CDR3. Germline-derived CDR1 and CDR2 are LNHDA and SQIVND (reference sequence). V trimming: 2 bases; J trimming: 9 bases; junction bases outside the gene matches: 5.

In this sample, this clone turned up a few times. This rearrangement joins TRBV24-1 to TRBJ2-2; D perhaps matches TRBD2 (6 bases). The ends were cut back, 3 bases at V and 5 bases at J, with 12 bases in the middle. The CDR3 has 15 amino acids. Germline V gene data show CDR1 as KGHDR and CDR2 as SFDVKD. In nucleotides, the CDR3 is TGTGCCACCAGTGATCCAGGGAGGAGGACCGGGGAGCTGTTTTTT. Amino acids: CATSDPGRRTGELFF.

This clone is a singleton in its sample. The CDR3 region is CASSFPQRSGYTF. In DNA, the CDR3 is TGTGCCAGCAGTTTCCCCCAAAGGAGTGGCTACACCTTC. The chain uses TRBV28 and TRBJ1-2; unclear D gene. The V end was cut by 3 bases, the J end by 7 bases, with 12 bases between. The CDR3 spans 13 residues. The V gene's germline CDR1 is MDHEN and CDR2 SYDVKM.

The V and J genes are TRBV3-1 (or the pseudogene TRBV3-2) and TRBJ2-5; 9 nucleotides match TRBD1. The ends lost 3 bases at V and 4 bases at J; junction bases unmatched: 6. The germline V gene encodes CDR1 LGHDT and CDR2 YNNKEL (reference sequence). This CDR3 spans 15 amino acids. The CDR3 bases are TGTGCCAGCAGCCACACCGGGACAGGGAGAGAGACCCAGTACTTC. Its translation is CASSHTGTGRETQYF.

Comments on this clone: One end of the junction does not line up with germline, which may come from a read error. The chain has TRBV24-1 and TRBJ1-5; 9 nucleotides match TRBD1. Germline CDR1 reads KGHDR; CDR2 reads SFDVKD. The CDR3 has 15 amino acids. The CDR3 loop is CATSGLRDRDQPQHF. The CDR3, as DNA: TGTGCCACCAGTGGTTTGCGGGACAGGGATCAGCCCCAGCATTTT.

This chain connects TRBV20-1 to TRBJ2-1; 9 bases are a match to TRBD1. Trimming removed 3 bases from V and 4 bases from J; junction bases left unmatched: 4. The CDR3 consists of 14 residues. Germline CDR1 DFQATT, CDR2 SNEGSKA (reference sequence). This chain's CDR3 is CSASSGQGYNEQFF. CDR3 sequence (DNA): TGCAGTGCTAGTTCGGGACAGGGTTACAATGAGCAGTTCTTC.

This clone appeared a few times. In DNA form, the CDR3 reads TGTGCCAGCAGTTCCGGAGGACGGTCAAGCACAGATACGCAGTATTTT. This sequence encodes CASSSGGRSSTDTQYF. The J gene is TRBJ2-3, the V gene TRBV5-4, with D possibly matching TRBD2 (5 bases). CDR1 and CDR2 (germline): SGHNT, YYREEE (reference sequence). CDR3 length: 16 residues. The V gene lost 5 bases and the J gene lost 0 bases, with 16 bases spanning the gap.

The sample holds many counts of this clone. The gene calls are TRBV30 and TRBJ1-4, with 9 bases that match TRBD1. Trimming at V came to 1 base and at J to 6 bases, leaving 3 bases not matched to a gene. The CDR3 runs to 14 residues. Germline loops: CDR1 GTSNPN, CDR2 SVGIG (reference sequence). CDR3 nucleotides: TGTGCCTGGAGTGGGGACAGGGTGGATGAAAAACTGTTTTTT. Protein: CAWSGDRVDEKLFF.

This sequence joins TRBV27 and TRBJ1-2, with a weak D call TRBD1 (6 bases). This CDR3 spans 15 amino acids. CDR1 and CDR2 (germline): MNHEY, SMNVEV (reference sequence). Between the trimmed V and J ends, which lost 2 bases and 4 bases, there was a span of 14 bases. The CDR3 here is CASSLDRTDGYGYTF. As DNA, the CDR3 is TGTGCCAGCAGTTTAGACCGGACAGATGGCTATGGCTACACCTTC.

V is TRBV24-1 and J is TRBJ2-1; weak D call: TRBD1 (5 bases). The ends were cut back, 6 bases at V and 5 bases at J, with 13 bases in the middle. There are 14 residues in the CDR3. Germline CDR1 KGHDR, CDR2 SFDVKD. The CDR3 DNA reads TGTGCCACCAGTCCGAGACAGCCTAACAATGAGCAGTTCTTC. Translation: CATSPRQPNNEQFF.